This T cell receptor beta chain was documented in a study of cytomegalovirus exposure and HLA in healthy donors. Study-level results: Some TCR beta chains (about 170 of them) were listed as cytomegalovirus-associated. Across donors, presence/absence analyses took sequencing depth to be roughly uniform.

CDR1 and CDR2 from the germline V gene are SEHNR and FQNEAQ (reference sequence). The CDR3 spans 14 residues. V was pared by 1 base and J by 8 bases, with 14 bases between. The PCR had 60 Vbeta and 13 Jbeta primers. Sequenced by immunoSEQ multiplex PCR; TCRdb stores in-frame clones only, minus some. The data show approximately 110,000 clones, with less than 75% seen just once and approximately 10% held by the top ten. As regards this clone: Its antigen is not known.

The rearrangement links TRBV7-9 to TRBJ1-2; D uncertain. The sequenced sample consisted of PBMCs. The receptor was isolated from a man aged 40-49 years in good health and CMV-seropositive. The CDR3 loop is CASSLVRREGGYTF. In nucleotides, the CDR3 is TGTGCCAGCAGCTTAGTACGTAGGGAGGGAGGCTACACCTTC.